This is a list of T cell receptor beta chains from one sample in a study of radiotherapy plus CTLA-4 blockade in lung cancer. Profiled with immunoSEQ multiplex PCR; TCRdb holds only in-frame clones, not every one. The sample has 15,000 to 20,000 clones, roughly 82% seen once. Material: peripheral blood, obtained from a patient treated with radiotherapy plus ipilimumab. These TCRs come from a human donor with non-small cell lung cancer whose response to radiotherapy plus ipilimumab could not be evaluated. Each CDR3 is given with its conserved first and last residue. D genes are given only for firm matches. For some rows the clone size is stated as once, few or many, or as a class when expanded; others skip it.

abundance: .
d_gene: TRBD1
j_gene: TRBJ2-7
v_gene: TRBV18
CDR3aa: CASSLGSGQGREQYF
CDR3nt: TGTGCCAGCTCACTGGGTTCGGGACAGGGGCGCGAGCAGTACTTC

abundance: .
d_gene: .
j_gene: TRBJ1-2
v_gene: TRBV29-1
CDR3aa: CSVGTDTYGYTF
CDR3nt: TGCAGCGTTGGCACGGACACCTATGGCTACACCTTC

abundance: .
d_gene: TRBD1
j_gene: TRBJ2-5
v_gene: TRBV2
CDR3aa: CASSLMGQGSETQYF
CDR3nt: TGTGCCAGCAGTCTAATGGGACAGGGATCAGAGACCCAGTACTTC

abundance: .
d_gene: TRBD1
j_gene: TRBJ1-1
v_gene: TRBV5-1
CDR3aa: CASSRQGANTEAFF
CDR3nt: TGCGCCAGCAGTCGACAGGGGGCGAACACTGAAGCTTTCTTT

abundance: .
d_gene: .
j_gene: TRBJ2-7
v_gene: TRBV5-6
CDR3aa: CASSSSSYEQYF
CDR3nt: TGTGCCAGCAGTTCGAGTTCTTACGAGCAGTACTTC

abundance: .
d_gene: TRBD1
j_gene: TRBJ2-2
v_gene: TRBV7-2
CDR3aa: CADRGSNTGELFF
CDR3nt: TGTGCCGACAGGGGGTCGAACACCGGGGAGCTGTTTTTT

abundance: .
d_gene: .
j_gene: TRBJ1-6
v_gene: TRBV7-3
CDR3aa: CASSLRNNSPLHF
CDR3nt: TGTGCCAGCAGCCTGCGCAATAATTCACCCCTCCACTTT

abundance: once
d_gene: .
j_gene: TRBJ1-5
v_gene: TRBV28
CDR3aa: CASEGPRAYQPQHF
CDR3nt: TGTGCCAGCGAAGGGCCCAGGGCTTATCAGCCCCAGCATTTT

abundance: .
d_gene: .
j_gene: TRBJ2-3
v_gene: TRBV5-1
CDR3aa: CASSLETARTDTQYF
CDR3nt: TGCGCCAGCAGCTTGGAGACAGCCCGCACAGATACGCAGTATTTT

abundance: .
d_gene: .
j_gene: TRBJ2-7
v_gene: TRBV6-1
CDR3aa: CASSEAGRRTTGLSYEQYF
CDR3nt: TGTGCCAGCAGTGAAGCCGGGAGAAGGACCACGGGGCTTTCCTACGAGCAGTACTTC

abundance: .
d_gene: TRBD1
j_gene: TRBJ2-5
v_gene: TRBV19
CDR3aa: CASSIRDREETQYF
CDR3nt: TGTGCCAGTAGTATAAGGGACAGAGAAGAGACCCAGTACTTC

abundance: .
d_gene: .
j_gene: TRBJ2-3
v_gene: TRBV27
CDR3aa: CASSFLRASGADTQYF
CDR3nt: TGTGCCAGCAGTTTCCTTCGAGCCTCAGGGGCAGATACGCAGTATTTT

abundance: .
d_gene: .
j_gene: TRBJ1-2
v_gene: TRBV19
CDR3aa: CASNRERGHGYTF
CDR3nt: TGTGCCAGTAACAGGGAAAGGGGCCATGGCTACACCTTC

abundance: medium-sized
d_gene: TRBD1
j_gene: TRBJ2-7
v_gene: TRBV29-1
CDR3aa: CSVRRQGTYEQYF
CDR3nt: TGCAGCGTTCGGCGACAGGGAACCTACGAGCAGTACTTC

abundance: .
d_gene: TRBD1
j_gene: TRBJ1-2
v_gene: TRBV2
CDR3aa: CASSFDRGLGNYGYTF
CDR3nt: TGTGCCAGCAGCTTCGACAGGGGGCTAGGTAACTATGGCTACACCTTC

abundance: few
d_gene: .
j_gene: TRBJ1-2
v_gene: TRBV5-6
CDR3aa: CASSLSQGLSVGYTF
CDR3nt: TGTGCCAGCAGCTTAAGTCAGGGCCTATCGGTTGGCTACACCTTC

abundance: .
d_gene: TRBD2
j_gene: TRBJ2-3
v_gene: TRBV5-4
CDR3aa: CASSTGLAYSTDTQYF
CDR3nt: TGTGCCAGCAGCACGGGACTAGCGTATAGCACAGATACGCAGTATTTT

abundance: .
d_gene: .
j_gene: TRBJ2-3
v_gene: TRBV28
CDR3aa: CASSLPQDLSTDTQYF
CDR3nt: TGTGCCAGCAGTCTACCACAGGACCTGAGCACAGATACGCAGTATTTT

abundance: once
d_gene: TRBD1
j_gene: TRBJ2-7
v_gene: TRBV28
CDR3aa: CASRGQASYEQYF
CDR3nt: TGTGCCAGCCGGGGACAGGCCTCCTACGAGCAGTACTTC

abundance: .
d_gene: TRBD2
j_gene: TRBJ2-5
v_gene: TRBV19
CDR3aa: CASSIGAGVGETQYF
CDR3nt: TGTGCCAGTAGTATAGGTGCGGGAGTAGGGGAGACCCAGTACTTC

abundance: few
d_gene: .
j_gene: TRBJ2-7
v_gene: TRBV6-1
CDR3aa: CASSEAGADEQYF
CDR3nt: TGTGCCAGCAGTGAAGCAGGGGCGGATGAGCAGTACTTC

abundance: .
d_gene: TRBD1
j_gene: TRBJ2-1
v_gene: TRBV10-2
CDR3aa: CASTFRTGDLSGQFF
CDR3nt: TGCGCCAGCACCTTCCGGACAGGGGACCTTTCTGGGCAGTTCTTC

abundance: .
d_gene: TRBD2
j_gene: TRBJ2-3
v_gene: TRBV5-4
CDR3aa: CASSSKTTSGGTDTQYF
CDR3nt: TGTGCCAGCAGCTCCAAAACCACTAGCGGGGGGACAGATACGCAGTATTTT

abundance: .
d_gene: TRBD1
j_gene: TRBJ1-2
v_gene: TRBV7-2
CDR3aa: CASSLATGGSYGYTF
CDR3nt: TGTGCCAGCAGCTTAGCCACAGGGGGCAGCTATGGCTACACCTTC

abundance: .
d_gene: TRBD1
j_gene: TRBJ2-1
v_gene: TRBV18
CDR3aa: CASSPTGTGYNEQFF
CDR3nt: TGTGCCAGCTCTCCGACCGGGACAGGATACAATGAGCAGTTCTTC